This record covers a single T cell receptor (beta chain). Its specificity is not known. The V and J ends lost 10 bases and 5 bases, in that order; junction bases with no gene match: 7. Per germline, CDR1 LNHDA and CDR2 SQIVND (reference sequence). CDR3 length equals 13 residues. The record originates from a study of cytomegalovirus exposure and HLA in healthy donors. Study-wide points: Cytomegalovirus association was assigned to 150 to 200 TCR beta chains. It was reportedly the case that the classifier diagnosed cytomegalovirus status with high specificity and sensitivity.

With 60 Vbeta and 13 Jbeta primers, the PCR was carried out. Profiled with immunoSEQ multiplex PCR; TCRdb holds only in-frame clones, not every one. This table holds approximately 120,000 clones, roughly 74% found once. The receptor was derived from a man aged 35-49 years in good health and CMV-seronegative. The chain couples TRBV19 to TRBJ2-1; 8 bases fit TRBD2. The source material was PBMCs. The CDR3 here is CATTRGGNNEQFF. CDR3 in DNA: TGTGCCACCACCCGGGGGGGTAACAATGAGCAGTTCTTC.